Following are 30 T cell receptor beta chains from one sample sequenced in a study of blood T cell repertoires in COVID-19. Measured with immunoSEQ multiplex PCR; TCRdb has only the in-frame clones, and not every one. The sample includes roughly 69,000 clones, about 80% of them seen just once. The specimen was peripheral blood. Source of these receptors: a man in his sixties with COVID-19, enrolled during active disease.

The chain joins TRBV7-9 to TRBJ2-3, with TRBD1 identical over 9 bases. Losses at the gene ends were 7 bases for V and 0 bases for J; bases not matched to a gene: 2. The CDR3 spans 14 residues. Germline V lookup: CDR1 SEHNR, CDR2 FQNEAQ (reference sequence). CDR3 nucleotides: TGTGCCAGCACCGGGACAGGGAGCACAGATACGCAGTATTTT. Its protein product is CASTGTGSTDTQYF.

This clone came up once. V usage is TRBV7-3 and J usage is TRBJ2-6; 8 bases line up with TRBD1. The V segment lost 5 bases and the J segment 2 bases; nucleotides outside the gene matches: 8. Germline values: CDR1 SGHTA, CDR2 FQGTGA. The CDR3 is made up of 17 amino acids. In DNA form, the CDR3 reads TGTGCCAGCAGCCCGTTCCAGGGGGCCCCTGGGGCCAACGTCCTGACTTTC. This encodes CASSPFQGAPGANVLTF. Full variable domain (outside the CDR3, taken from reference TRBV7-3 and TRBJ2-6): GAGVSQTPSNKVTEKGKYVELRCDPISGHTALYWYRQSLGQGPEFLIYFQGTGAADDSGLPNDRFFAVRPEGSVSTLKIQRTERGDSAVYLCASSPFQGAPGANVLTFGAGSRLTVL.

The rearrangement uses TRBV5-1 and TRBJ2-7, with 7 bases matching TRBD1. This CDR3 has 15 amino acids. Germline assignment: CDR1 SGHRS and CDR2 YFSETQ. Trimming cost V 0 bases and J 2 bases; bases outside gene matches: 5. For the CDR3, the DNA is TGCGCCAGCAGCTTGGCCCCACAGGGGACCTACGAGCAGTACTTC. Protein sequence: CASSLAPQGTYEQYF.

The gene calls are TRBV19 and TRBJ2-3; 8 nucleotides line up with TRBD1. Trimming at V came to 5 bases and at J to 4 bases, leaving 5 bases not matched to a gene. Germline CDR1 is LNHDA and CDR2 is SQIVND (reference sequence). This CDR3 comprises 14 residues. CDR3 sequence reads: CASSGTGGADTQYF. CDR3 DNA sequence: TGTGCCAGTAGTGGGACAGGAGGGGCAGATACGCAGTATTTT.

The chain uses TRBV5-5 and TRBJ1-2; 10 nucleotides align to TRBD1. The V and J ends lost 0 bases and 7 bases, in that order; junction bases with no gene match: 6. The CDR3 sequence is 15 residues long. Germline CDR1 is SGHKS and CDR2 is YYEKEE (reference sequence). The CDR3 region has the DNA TGTGCCAGCAGCTTGGAAGGAGGGACAGGGGCTGGCTACACCTTC. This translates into CASSLEGGTGAGYTF.

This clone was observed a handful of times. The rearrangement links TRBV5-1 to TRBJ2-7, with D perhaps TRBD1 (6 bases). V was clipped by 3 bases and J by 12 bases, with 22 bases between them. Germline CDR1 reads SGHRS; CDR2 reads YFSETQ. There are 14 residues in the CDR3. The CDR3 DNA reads TGCGCCAGCAGCTCGTCGGACAGACTCGCTTTGGCGTACTTC. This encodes CASSSSDRLALAYF.

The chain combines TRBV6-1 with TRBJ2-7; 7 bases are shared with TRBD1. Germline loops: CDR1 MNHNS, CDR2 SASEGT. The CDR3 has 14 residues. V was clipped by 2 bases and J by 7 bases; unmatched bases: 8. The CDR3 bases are TGTGCCAGCAGTGAACAGGGGGTCTCTGGGGAGCAGTACTTC. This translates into CASSEQGVSGEQYF.

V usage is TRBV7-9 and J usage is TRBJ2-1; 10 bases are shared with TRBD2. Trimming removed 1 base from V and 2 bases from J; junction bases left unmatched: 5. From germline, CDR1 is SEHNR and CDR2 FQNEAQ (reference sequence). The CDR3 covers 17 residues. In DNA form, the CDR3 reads TGTGCCAGCAGCTTAGGGTCCGGGACTAGCGCCTACAATGAGCAGTTCTTC. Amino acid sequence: CASSLGSGTSAYNEQFF.

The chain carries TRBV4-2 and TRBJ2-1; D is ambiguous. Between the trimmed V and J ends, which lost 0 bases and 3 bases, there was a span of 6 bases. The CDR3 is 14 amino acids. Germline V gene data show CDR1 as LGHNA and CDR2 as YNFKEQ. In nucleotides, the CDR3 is TGTGCCAGCAGCCAAGATTTCGGCTACAATGAGCAGTTCTTC. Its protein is CASSQDFGYNEQFF.

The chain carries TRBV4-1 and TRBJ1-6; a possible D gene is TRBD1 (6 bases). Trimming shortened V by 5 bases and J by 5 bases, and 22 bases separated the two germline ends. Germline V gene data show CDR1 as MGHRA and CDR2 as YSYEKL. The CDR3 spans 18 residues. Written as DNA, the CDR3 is TGCGCCAGCAGCGCCCAGGCGACAGGAAGGAACGATAATTCACCCCTCCACTTT. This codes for CASSAQATGRNDNSPLHF.

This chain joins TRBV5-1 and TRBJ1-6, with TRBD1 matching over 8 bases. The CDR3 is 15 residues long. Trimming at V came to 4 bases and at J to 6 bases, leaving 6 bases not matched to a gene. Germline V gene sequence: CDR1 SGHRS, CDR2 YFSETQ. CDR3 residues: CASSLQGVINSPLHF. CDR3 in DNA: TGCGCCAGCAGCCTACAGGGGGTGATTAATTCACCCCTCCACTTT. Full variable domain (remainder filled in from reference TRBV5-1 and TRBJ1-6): KAGVTQTPRYLIKTRGQQVTLSCSPISGHRSVSWYQQTPGQGLQFLFEYFSETQRNKGNFPGRFSGRQFSNSRSEMNVSTLELGDSALYLCASSLQGVINSPLHFGNGTRLTVT.

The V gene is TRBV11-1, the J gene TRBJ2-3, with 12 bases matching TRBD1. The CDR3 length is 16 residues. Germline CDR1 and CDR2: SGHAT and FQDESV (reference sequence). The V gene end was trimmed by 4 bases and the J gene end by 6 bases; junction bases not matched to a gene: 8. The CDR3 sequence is CASSSGGTGGSDTQYF. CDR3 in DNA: TGTGCCAGCAGCTCCGGCGGGACAGGGGGCTCGGATACGCAGTATTTT.

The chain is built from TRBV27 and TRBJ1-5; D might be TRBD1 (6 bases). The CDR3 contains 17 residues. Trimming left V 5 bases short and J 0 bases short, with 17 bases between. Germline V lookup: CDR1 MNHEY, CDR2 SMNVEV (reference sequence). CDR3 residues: CASSPLPRTVSNQPQHF. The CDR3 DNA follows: TGTGCCAGCAGTCCGTTACCTCGGACAGTTAGCAATCAGCCCCAGCATTTT.

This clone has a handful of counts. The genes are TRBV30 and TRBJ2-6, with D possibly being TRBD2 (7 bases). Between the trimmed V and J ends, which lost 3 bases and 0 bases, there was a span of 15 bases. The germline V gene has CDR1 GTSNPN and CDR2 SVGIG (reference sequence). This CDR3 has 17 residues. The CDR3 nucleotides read TGTGCCTGGAGGCGGGGGCGGCTTATCTCTGGGGCCAACGTCCTGACTTTC. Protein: CAWRRGRLISGANVLTF.

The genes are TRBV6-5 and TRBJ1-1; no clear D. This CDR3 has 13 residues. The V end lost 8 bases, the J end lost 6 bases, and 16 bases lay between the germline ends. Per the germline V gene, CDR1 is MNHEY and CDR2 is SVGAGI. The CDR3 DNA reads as TGTGCCAGCCGTCCGCTTCTTAGTCCTGAAGCTTTCTTT. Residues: CASRPLLSPEAFF.

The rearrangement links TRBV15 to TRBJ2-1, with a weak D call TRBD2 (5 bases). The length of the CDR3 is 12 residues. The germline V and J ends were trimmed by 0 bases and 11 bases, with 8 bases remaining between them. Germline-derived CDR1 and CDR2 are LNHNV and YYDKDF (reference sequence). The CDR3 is CATSRDREKQFF. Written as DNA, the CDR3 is TGTGCCACCAGCAGAGATCGGGAAAAGCAGTTCTTC.

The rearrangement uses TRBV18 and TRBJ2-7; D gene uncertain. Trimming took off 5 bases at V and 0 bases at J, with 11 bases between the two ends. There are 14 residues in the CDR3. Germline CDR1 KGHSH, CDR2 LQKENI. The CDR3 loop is CASSGTTVSYEQYF. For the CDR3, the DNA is TGTGCCAGCTCAGGAACTACGGTCTCCTACGAGCAGTACTTC.

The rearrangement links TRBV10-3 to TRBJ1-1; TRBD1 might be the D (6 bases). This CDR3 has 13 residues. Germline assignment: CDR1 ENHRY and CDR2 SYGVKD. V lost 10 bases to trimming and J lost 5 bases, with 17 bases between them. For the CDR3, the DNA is TGTGCCACCCGCCTACCGCAGGGGACTGAAGCTTTCTTT. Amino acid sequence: CATRLPQGTEAFF.

CDR3 in DNA: TGCGCCAGCAGTGGGACTAGCGGGAGGGATGGCGGGGAGCTGTTTTTT. This translates into CASSGTSGRDGGELFF. The chain recombines TRBV10-2 with TRBJ2-2; 15 nucleotides line up with TRBD2. The CDR3 is made up of 16 amino acids. Per the germline V gene, CDR1 is WSHSY and CDR2 is SAAADI. V shed 4 bases, J shed 7 bases, and the junction held 4 bases outside the gene matches.

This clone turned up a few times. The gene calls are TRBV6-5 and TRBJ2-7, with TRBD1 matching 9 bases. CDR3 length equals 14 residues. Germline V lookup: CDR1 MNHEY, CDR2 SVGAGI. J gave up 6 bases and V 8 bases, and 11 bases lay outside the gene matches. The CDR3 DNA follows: TGTGCCAGCGGACGGACAGGGGAACGCGCCGAGCAGTACTTC. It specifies CASGRTGERAEQYF.

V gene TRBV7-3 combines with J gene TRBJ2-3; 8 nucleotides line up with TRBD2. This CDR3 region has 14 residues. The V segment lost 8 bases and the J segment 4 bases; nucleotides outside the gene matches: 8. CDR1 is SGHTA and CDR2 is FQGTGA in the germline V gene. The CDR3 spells CASSTGGMADTQYF. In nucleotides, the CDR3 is TGTGCCAGCTCTACGGGAGGGATGGCAGATACGCAGTATTTT.

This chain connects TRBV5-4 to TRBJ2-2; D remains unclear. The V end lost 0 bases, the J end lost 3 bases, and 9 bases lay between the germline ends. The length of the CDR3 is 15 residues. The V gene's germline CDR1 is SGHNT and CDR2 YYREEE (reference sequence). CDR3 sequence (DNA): TGTGCCAGCAGCTTGGAGCAGGAATACACCGGGGAGCTGTTTTTT. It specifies CASSLEQEYTGELFF.

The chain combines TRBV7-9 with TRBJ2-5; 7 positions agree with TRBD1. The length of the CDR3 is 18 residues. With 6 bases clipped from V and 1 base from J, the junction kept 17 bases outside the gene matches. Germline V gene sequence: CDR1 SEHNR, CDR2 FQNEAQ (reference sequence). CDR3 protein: CASRSKGGRRFVQETQYF. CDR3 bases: TGTGCCAGCAGATCAAAAGGGGGCCGTAGATTTGTCCAAGAGACCCAGTACTTC.

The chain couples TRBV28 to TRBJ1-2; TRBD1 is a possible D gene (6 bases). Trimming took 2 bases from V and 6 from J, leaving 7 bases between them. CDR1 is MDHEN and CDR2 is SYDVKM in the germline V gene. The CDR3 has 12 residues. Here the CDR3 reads CASSLGGNGYTF. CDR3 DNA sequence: TGTGCCAGCAGTTTAGGGGGCAATGGCTACACCTTC.

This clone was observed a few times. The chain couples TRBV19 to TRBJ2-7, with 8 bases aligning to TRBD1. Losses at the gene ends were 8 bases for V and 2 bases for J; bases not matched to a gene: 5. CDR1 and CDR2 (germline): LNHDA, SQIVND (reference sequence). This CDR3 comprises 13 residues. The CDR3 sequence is CASAGTGTYEQYF. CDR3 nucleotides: TGTGCCAGTGCGGGGACAGGAACCTACGAGCAGTACTTC.

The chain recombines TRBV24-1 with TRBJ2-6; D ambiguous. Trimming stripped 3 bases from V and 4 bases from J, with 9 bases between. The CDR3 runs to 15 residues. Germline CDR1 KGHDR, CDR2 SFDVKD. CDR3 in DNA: TGTGCCACCAGTGATGTACAGCCAGGGGCCAACGTCCTGACTTTC. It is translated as CATSDVQPGANVLTF.

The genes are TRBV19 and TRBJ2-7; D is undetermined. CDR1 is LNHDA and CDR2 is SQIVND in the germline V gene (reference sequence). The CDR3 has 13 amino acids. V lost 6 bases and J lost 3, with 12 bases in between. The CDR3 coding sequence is TGTGCCAGTAGGCAGTCTGGGCTCTACGAGCAGTACTTC. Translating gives CASRQSGLYEQYF. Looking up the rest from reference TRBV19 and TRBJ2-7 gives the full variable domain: DGGITQSPKYLFRKEGQNVTLSCEQNLNHDAMYWYRQDPGQGLRLIYYSQIVNDFQKGDIAEGYSVSREKKESFPLTVTSAQKNPTAFYLCASRQSGLYEQYFGPGTRLTVT.

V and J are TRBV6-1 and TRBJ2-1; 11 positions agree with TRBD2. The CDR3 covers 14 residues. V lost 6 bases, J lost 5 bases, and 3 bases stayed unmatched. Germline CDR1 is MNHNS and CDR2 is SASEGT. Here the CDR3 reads CASRQTSGNNEQFF. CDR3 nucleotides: TGTGCCAGCAGACAGACTAGCGGGAACAATGAGCAGTTCTTC.

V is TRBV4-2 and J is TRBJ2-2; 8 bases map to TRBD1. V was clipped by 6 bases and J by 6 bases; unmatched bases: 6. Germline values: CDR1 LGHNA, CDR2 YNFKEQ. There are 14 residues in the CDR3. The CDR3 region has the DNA TGTGCCAGCAGGCTAAGACAGGGGCCCGGGGAGCTGTTTTTT. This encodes CASRLRQGPGELFF.

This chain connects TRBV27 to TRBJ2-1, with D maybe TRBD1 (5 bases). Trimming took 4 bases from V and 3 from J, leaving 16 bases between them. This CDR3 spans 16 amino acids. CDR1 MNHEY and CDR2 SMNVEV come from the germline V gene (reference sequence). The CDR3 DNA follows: TGTGCCAGCAGTTCCCAGGGATCCCACGGCTACAATGAGCAGTTCTTC. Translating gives CASSSQGSHGYNEQFF.